This T cell receptor beta chain was captured by sequencing in a study of T cell responses to AZD1222 COVID-19 vaccine. Findings and caveats of the study: Two AZD1222 administrations were followed by greater Spike-specific TCR breadth and depth.

In the case of this clone: The antigen is undetermined.

The repertoire was sequenced with immunoSEQ multiplex PCR; TCRdb's copy has only in-frame clones and lacks some. The table records approximately 180,000 clones, approximately 86% of them present only once. CDR1 is SGHTA and CDR2 is FQGNSA in the germline V gene. This CDR3 contains 14 residues. V was shortened by 0 bases and J by 3 bases, with 6 bases between the two germline ends. The sequencing used peripheral blood, collected on day 0 of AZD1222 vaccination. The sequence was obtained from an adult in good health. J is TRBJ1-5 and V is TRBV7-2; D uncertain. This CDR3 is CASSLAGINQPQHF. The CDR3 bases are TGTGCCAGCAGCTTAGCAGGGATCAATCAGCCCCAGCATTTT.